A selection of T cell receptor beta chains follows, all from one sample in a study of blood T cell repertoires in COVID-19. Clones were read by immunoSEQ multiplex PCR, and TCRdb kept only the in-frame ones, dropping some. The sample yields about 240,000 clones, 85% to 90% seen once. The sequenced sample was PBMCs or T cells enriched from blood (not recorded which). The receptors derive from a woman between 25 and 40 years old who had recovered from COVID-19. Both conserved end residues are part of each CDR3. A D gene is named only where the DNA matches it firmly. Only some rows state a clone size, as once, few, many or a class for expanded clones.

d_call clone_size j_call v_call cdr3_nt cdr3_aa
TRBD1 . TRBJ1-1 TRBV18 TGTGCCAGCTCATTCGGACAGGTGAACACTGAAGCTTTCTTT CASSFGQVNTEAFF
TRBD2 . TRBJ2-1 TRBV15 TGTGCCACCAGCAGAGGGACGGGAGGGTATAATGAGCAGTTCTTC CATSRGTGGYNEQFF
. once TRBJ2-1 TRBV11-1 TGTGCCAGCAGCCCCCGGAGGAATGAGCAGTTCTTC CASSPRRNEQFF
. once TRBJ1-3 TRBV3-1/TRBV3-2 TGTGCCAGCAGCCACGGGGGGGGGCGGAGCTCTGGAAACACCATATATTTT CASSHGGGRSSGNTIYF
. few TRBJ1-5 TRBV2 TGTGCCAGCAGCCAAACTAGGCAGCCCCAGCATTTT CASSQTRQPQHF
. . TRBJ2-3 TRBV28 TGTGCCAGCAGGCGCCCCGGCACAGGAGGCACAGATACGCAGTATTTT CASRRPGTGGTDTQYF
. . TRBJ1-2 TRBV7-5 TGTGCCAGAAGCTTCCTTCATGCGGGGGGCGCGAGCTATGGCTACACCTTC CARSFLHAGGASYGYTF
TRBD2 . TRBJ2-1 TRBV5-4 TGTGCCAGCTCTCGGCAACTAGCGGCCTACAATGAGCAGTTCTTC CASSRQLAAYNEQFF
TRBD1 . TRBJ2-2 TRBV5-1 TGCGCCAGCAGCTTGGGACTCTGGGGACAGGGTTTGGCCGGGGAGCTGTTTTTT CASSLGLWGQGLAGELFF
. once TRBJ1-6 TRBV6-5 TGTGCCAGCAGTAGGAGCAATTCACCCCTCCACTTT CASSRSNSPLHF
. . TRBJ1-6 TRBV27 TGTGCCTCTTCAGTCGGGGGCTCCTATAATTCACCCCTCCACTTT CASSVGGSYNSPLHF
. . TRBJ2-1 TRBV2 TGTGCCAGCAGTGAAAACTTACCCGAGCAGTTCTTC CASSENLPEQFF